This T cell receptor beta chain was sequenced during a study of blood T cell repertoires in COVID-19. At the level of the study: In each case, the material was cDNA or gDNA derived from T cells, B-cell-depleted T cells, or PBMCs.

The repertoire was sequenced with immunoSEQ multiplex PCR; TCRdb's copy has only in-frame clones and lacks some. Among more than 95,000 clones listed, roughly nine tenths were seen once. The germline V gene encodes CDR1 SGHNT and CDR2 YYREEE (reference sequence). Trimming removed 4 bases from V and 5 bases from J, with 15 bases in between. The CDR3 length is 15 residues. This TCR was recovered from a man in his fifties or sixties with COVID-19, enrolled during active disease. The sample comprised peripheral blood. The chain carries TRBV5-4 and TRBJ2-2, with D perhaps matching TRBD1 (6 bases). CDR3 sequence: CASSPTSGQTGELFF. The CDR3 nucleotides read TGTGCCAGCAGCCCGACTTCGGGACAAACCGGGGAGCTGTTTTTT.